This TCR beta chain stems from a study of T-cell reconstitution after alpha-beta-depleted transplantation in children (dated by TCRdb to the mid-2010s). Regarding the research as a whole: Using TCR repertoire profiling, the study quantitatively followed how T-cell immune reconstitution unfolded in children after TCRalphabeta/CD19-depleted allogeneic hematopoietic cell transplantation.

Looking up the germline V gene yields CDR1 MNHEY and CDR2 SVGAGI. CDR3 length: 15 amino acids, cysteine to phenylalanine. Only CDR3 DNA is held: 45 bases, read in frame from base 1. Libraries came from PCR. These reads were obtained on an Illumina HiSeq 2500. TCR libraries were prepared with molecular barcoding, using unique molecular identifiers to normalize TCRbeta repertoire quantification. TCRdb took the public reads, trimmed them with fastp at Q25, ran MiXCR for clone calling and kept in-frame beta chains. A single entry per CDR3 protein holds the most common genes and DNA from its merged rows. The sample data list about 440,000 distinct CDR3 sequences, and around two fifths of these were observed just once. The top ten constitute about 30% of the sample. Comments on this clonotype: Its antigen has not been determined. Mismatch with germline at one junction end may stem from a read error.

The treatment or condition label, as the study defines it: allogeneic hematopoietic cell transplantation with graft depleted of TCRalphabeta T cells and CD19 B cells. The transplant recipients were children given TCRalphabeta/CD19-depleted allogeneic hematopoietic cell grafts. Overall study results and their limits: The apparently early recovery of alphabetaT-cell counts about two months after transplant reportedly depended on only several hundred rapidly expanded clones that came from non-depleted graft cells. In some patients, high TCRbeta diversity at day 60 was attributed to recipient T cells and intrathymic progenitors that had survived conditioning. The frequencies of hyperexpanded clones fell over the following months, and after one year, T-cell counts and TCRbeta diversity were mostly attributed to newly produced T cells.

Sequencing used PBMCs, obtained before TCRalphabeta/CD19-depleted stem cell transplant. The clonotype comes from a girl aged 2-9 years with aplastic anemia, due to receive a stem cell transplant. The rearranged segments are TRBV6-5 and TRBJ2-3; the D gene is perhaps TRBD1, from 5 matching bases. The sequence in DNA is TGTGCCAGCAATTACAAGGGGCGCCCCACAGATACGCAGTATTTT. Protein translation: CASNYKGRPTDTQYF.